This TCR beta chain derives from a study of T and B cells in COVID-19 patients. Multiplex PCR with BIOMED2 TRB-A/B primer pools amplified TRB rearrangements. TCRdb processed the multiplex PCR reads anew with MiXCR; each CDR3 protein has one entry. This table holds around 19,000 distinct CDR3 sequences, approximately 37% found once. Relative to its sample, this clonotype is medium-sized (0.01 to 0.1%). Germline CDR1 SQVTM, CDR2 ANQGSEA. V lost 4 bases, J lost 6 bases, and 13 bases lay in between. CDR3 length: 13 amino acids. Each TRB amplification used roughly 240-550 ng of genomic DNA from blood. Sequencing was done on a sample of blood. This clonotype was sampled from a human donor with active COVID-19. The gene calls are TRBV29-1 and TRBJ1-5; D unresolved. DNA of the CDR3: TGCAGCGTTGGTTCCCACGCCGGTCAGCCCCAGCATTTT. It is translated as CSVGSHAGQPQHF.